This T cell receptor beta chain originates from a study of T cell responses to AZD1222 COVID-19 vaccine (dated by TCRdb to the early 2020s). About the study as a whole: Because spike-specific TCR depth and breadth did not differ between the two schedules, AZD1222 recipients who got a second dose at roughly 4 weeks were pooled with those who got a second dose at roughly 12 weeks. TCR sequencing was performed for about 250 trial participants, of whom 200 to 210 were given two doses of AZD1222 and around 26 were given two doses of MenACWY control vaccine. Trial participants were enrolled by age into 18-55, 56-69 and 70-plus year subgroups, with about 150, 28 and 57 TCR-sequenced participants respectively.

Read against the paper, the sample's time point label means: baseline before first vaccination. Vaccinee samples were obtained from the UK trials COV001 and COV002, which included a single-blind randomized controlled phase 2/3 trial of AZD1222 (ChAdOx1 nCoV-19) in healthy adults. For TCRbeta chain sequencing, PBMC samples were collected from trial participants at day 0 and at day 28 after the second dose. The germline V gene yields SGHTA for CDR1 and FQGNSA for CDR2. Trimming accounts for 1 base at V and 5 bases at J, while the number of junction bases matched to no gene is 9. Measured from the cysteine to the phenylalanine, the CDR3 is 18 residues long. Just the 54-base CDR3 DNA is kept, in frame starting at base 1. The paper as a whole reports these results and caveats: Participants were mostly white British and included more females than males, and it was suggested by the authors that clonal diversity may have been underestimated. CD4 TCRs associated with the vaccine covered the entire spike protein, and the dominant responses were in regions 160-218 and 743-854. In the small 56-69-year group, the increase in depth fell short of significance, most likely because of low power. Only 5 to 7 AZD1222 recipients were SARS-CoV-2 seropositive at baseline, limiting conclusions about previously exposed vaccinees. Because no day 14 peak-response samples were available, the repertoires could be characterized only after the peak T cell response. Reportedly, almost half of the unique spike-specific TCRs recognized epitopes lying outside the regions that are mutated in the B.1.351 and B.1.1.7 variants. A significant rise in spike-specific TCR breadth and depth was observed after two AZD1222 doses relative to day 0 and relative to MenACWY recipients.

The CDR3 regions of human TCRbeta chains were analyzed by immunosequencing. The source study handled its data this way. Repertoire TCRs were checked for matches against a reference library of SARS-CoV-2-specific TCRs that had been generated using the MIRA antigen-specificity platform. Breadth meant the fraction of unique TCRs that were SARS-CoV-2-associated, whereas depth meant the fraction of total T cells that were SARS-CoV-2-associated. Using the MIRA data, each spike-specific TCR was assigned both to the spike region to which the TCR was reactive and to a CD4 or CD8 class. Log10-transformed breadth and depth values were compared by one-way ANOVA with Sidak's multiple comparisons tests. In TCRdb, the immuneACCESS table is reduced to in-frame sequences with V and J assigned. These tables do not hold every clone; where another copy was compared, an unresolved V gene accounts for under half, and the others remain unexplained. The V and J calls and the clone size are those of that table, but D and trimming were determined from the DNA. The sample table records around 200,000 clones; 80% to 95% of these occur just once. The ten largest clonotypes hold around 4% of the sample.

Points on this clone: Its antigen has not been determined. One base away there is no much larger clone; base qualities are not given.

Sample: peripheral blood, taken on day 0 of AZD1222 vaccination. The chain joins TRBV7-2 to TRBJ2-1; 12 nucleotides in the junction match TRBD2. The clonotype comes from an adult in good health. The nucleotide sequence reads as follows: TGTGCCAGCAGCTTAGGGCTAGCGGGGGGGCCGTGGAACAATGAGCAGTTCTTC. This translates into CASSLGLAGGPWNNEQFF.